The clone carrying this TCR beta chain was picked up one time. What it binds is unknown. Germline V CDR1 and CDR2: SGHAT, FQNNGV. Trimming removed 0 bases at V and 0 bases at J, with 6 bases between. This CDR3 spans 15 amino acids. Clones were read by immunoSEQ multiplex PCR, and TCRdb kept only the in-frame ones, dropping some. Of fewer than 200,000 clones listed, roughly 87% were seen once; the top ten hold around 1%. This specimen comes from a study of T cell responses to AZD1222 COVID-19 vaccine. General study points: A mostly white British donor set with more females was recruited, and clonal diversity was possibly underestimated. Nearly half of spike-specific TCRs reportedly target variant regions that are unmutated in the B.1.351 and B.1.1.7 variants.

This specimen was peripheral blood, taken 28 days after the second AZD1222 dose. The sequence was collected from an adult who received the AZD1222 COVID-19 vaccine. The chain combines TRBV11-2 with TRBJ1-3, with D hard to call. In DNA, the CDR3 is TGTGCCAGCAGCTTAGACAGGAGCTCTGGAAACACCATATATTTT. It codes for CASSLDRSSGNTIYF.